This TCR beta chain stems from a study of cytomegalovirus exposure and HLA in healthy donors (dated 2017 in TCRdb). For the study in its entirety: An earlier analysis of 587 of the donors reported 276 Gb of sequence data and some 110 million unique TCR beta sequences obtained from 150 million to 200 million T cells. A later genetic analysis used genome-wide SNP genotypes for about 65% of the roughly 670 donors, treating that subset as a discovery cohort. Both class I and class II loci were covered by HLA typing, at four-digit resolution. An early release that covered more than 550 HLA-typed donors contained about 300 gigabases of sequencing data and 80 million or so unique TCR sequences. The T cell repertoires of around 730 subjects were profiled by immunosequencing and related to cytomegalovirus serostatus. In an earlier analysis of roughly 580 of the donors, high-throughput TCR beta sequencing was used to judge whether each TCR beta V gene segment behaved as functional or pseudogenic. The number of typed donors differed by locus: about 629-640 for A, B, C, DRB1 and DQB1; some 500 for DQA1; 600 to 610 for DPA1; and around 470 for DPB1. Across approximately 420 genotyped donors of the cohort, an average of roughly 200,000 unique TCR beta nucleotide sequences per donor were sequenced, and approximately 17% of those sequences were non-productive. All discovery cohort repertoires had been generated on a single sequencing platform. In a later analysis, previously published TCR beta repertoires from about 670 donors were re-analyzed and high-resolution HLA genotyping was added so that TCR occurrence patterns could be studied. Among the roughly 380 genotyped donors, around 81% belonged to the genetic ancestry cluster associated with self-reported Caucasian donors. To predict cytomegalovirus infection status, the study combined high-throughput TCR immunosequencing, statistical association of individual TCRs with disease status, and machine learning. In the later analysis, no new phenotypic data were used to find candidate immune exposures; instead, reliance was placed on TCR beta sequences and their occurrence across donors. The study was designed to test whether signatures of past pathogen exposure could be identified by cataloging public T cell receptors. Donor age, sex, ethnicity and CMV serostatus were compiled together with the repertoire data. A separate validation cohort of 100 to 150 different subjects was used in addition to the approximately 640-subject first cohort. A handful of DR-DQ haplotypes were handled as single units for association and clustering because linkage in the cohort was strong. The paper as a whole reports these results and caveats: In a later analysis, HLA-associated TCR beta chains showed more clonal expansion and lower generation probabilities than non-associated chains that were equally common. Presence/absence analyses assumed roughly uniform sequencing depth across donors, an assumption that may not hold. Because counts were too low, about 18 rarely observed V segments, including chromosome 9 orphons, were excluded from the earlier analysis of a few hundred of the donors. In a later analysis, the rate of TCR association differed among HLA loci, with DRB1 alleles having the most associated TCRs and HLA-C alleles having the fewest. A later analysis associated 16,951 TCR beta sequences with specific HLA alleles at a false discovery rate of 0.05. While some public TCRs were present in many individuals, most TCR sequences turned up only very rarely across donors. Some IMGT-functional V segments, including TRBV6-2 and TRBV6-3, could not be distinguished by the 87-base-pair reads and were therefore excluded. Correlated functional status among segregating V segments might be attributable to linkage disequilibrium, but an unknown experimental factor could not be ruled out. A further reported finding was that TCR beta sequences accurately predicted the HLA-A and HLA-B alleles for most subjects in the first cohort. In a later analysis, most CMV-associated TCR beta chains were found to appear HLA-restricted, with HLA associations seemingly driven largely by CMV exposure. According to the authors, the approach could potentially be generalized to other disease states and immunological phenotypes. In vitro tests confirmed that a few of the cytomegalovirus-associated TCR beta chains recognize cytomegalovirus antigens. Assigning TCR associations to individual alleles was difficult when HLA alleles, especially DR and DQ, strongly co-occurred. The classifier was reported to diagnose cytomegalovirus status with high specificity and sensitivity in both the original and validation cohorts. In an earlier analysis of a few hundred of the donors, most TCR beta V segments were observed in productive rearrangements about 87% or about 30% of the time, broadly matching IMGT annotations. The sequencing pipeline was judged likely to have produced a cluster of highly shared sequence variants as a technical artifact. For the cohort, immune exposure information was limited to CMV serostatus. Compared with the approximately 700-donor mean, donors in an Asian-associated ancestry cluster had fewer N-insertions in productive TCRs, according to a later genetic analysis. A total of 164 TCR beta chains were listed by the study as associated with cytomegalovirus. HLA typing was unavailable for some donors at each locus, so association tests used only the typed subset. In a later analysis, several top co-occurrence clusters were reported to appear linked to parvovirus B19, influenza, CMV and Epstein-Barr virus. V-gene and J-gene trimming of TCR beta chains was associated with a missense DCLRE1C variant in a later genetic analysis, and the association was replicated in an independent cohort. Only TCR beta chains were sequenced in this cohort, and the absence of alpha or paired-chain data limited detectable features.

The cohort comprised hundreds of healthy bone marrow donors. At the time of sampling, every cohort member was nominally healthy, though immune exposures that went unrecorded were likely present. The donor tested CMV seronegative and was one of the 352 seronegative cohort members. Every donor gave a peripheral blood sample, and the peripheral blood mononuclear cells from that sample were used for TCR beta sequencing. Genomic DNA extraction from the blood cell samples was performed with the Qiagen DNeasy Blood Extraction Kit. In the case of this clone: This clone's antigen is unknown. No base quality values were provided; no much bigger clone lies one nucleotide off.

Libraries were made using the immunoSEQ multiplex PCR assay. A mixture of 60 forward primers for TCR Vbeta segments and 13 reverse primers for TCR Jbeta segments was used in the multiplex PCR. Amplification of the CDR3 region of rearranged TCR beta genes was performed with a multiplex PCR assay on genomic DNA. The amplified TCR beta libraries were sequenced on the Illumina HiSeq System as 87-base-pair reads. The study's own analysis went as follows. A later analysis counted some 74 million unique TCR beta chains across the 550 to 750 repertoires, and some 11 million of these chains were shared by at least two donors. A nearest-neighbor algorithm error-corrected the raw reads and collapsed the reads into unique sequences, merging closely related sequences to remove PCR and sequencing errors. Alignment of CDR3 sequences to IMGT reference sequences was used to assign V, D and J gene segments. Each retained sequence needed at least a six-nucleotide match to both a V gene segment and a J gene segment. Rearrangements were classified as productive when the CDR3 lacked stop codons and remained in frame with V and J, and all other rearrangements were classified as non-productive. CDR3 was defined by IMGT convention, running from the second conserved V-encoded cysteine to the conserved J-encoded phenylalanine. In an earlier analysis of more than 550 of the donors, sequences lacking an unambiguous match to a single V gene segment were excluded. In an earlier analysis of approximately 590 of the donors, a V segment was called functional when productive rearrangements were above 56.7%, and segregating when the standard deviation between donors exceeded 5%. A statistical classification framework was built for diagnosing cytomegalovirus status from the catalog of TCR beta chain sequences. V and J gene assignment, in a later analysis, came from comparing TCR nucleotide sequences with IMGT/GENE-DB human TR gene sequences. A later analysis assigned CDR3 sequences and most-parsimonious VDJ recombination scenarios with the TCRdist pipeline. In a later analysis, each TCR beta chain was defined by its CDR3 amino acid sequence together with its V-gene family, and reads without a unique V-gene family were excluded. As a way to deal with suspected cross-contamination and a sequencing artifact, a later analysis dropped hundreds of nucleotide sequences that were highly shared and had low generation probability. A later analysis calculated a clonal expansion index for each public chain from normalized within-repertoire ranks of inferred template counts. In a later analysis, generation probabilities were computed with a VDJ recombination model fitted to out-of-frame rearrangements, and the resulting probabilities were checked against IGoR. In a later analysis, hypergeometric tests were used to score TCR-TCR, TCR-HLA and TCR-CMV co-occurrence, with a repertoire-size bias correction applied to TCR pairs. In a later analysis, false discovery rates were estimated by permuting HLA or CMV assignments 20 times. In a later analysis, co-occurring TCRs were grouped using DBSCAN, with TCRdist sequence similarity added in when clustering inside HLA-allele-positive subsets. Repertoires with fewer than 30,000 or more than 120,000 public chains, plus five repertoires with anomalous nucleotide sharing, were excluded from co-occurrence clustering. The immuneACCESS repertoire file appears here via TCRdb, limited to in-frame rearrangements. These files lack a portion of the clones; in checked studies, under half of the deficit traces to unresolved V genes, and the cause of the others is not known. Clone size and the V and J calls come from that table; the DNA yielded D and trimming. For this sample the table gives 85,000 to 90,000 clones, of which about 72% were detected only once. The biggest ten clones account for 2.1% of the sample.

Compared with germline, V lacks 3 bases and J lacks 4 bases; bases without a gene match: 5. Reading from cysteine to phenylalanine, the CDR3 counts 14 amino acids. Of the read, only the CDR3 DNA is kept; its 42 bases are in frame from base 1. In the germline V gene, CDR1 corresponds to MGHDK and CDR2 to SYGVNS. The clonotype originates from a man aged 25 to 40 in good health and CMV-seronegative. Material for sequencing was PBMCs. The V and J genes are TRBV25-1 and TRBJ2-7, with 8 bases in between that match TRBD1. Here the CDR3 is given as CASSDQTGVYEQYF. The base sequence is TGTGCCAGCAGTGACCAGACAGGGGTGTACGAGCAGTACTTC.